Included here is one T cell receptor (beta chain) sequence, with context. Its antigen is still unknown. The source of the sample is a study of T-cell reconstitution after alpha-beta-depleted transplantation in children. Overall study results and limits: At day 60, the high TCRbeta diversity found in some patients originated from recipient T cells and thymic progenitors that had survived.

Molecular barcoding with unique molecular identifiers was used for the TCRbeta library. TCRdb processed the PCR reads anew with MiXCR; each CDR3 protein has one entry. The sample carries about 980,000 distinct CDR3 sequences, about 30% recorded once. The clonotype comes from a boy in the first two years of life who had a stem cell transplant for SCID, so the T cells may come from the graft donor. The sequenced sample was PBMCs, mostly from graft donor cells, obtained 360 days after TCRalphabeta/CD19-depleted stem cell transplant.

CDR3 DNA: TGTGCCACCAGTGATTTGAGAACGGGGGTAAATGAGCAGTTCTTC. Its translation is CATSDLRTGVNEQFF. The chain recombines TRBV24-1 with TRBJ2-1, with a tentative D call TRBD2 (6 bases). The CDR3 has 15 residues. Trimming took 0 bases from V and 7 from J, leaving 12 bases between them. Germline assignment: CDR1 KGHDR and CDR2 SFDVKD.